This T cell receptor beta chain is from a study of cytomegalovirus exposure and HLA in healthy donors (dated by TCRdb to about 2017). As for the study more broadly: In an earlier analysis of 587 of the donors, around 300 Gb of sequence data and 100 million or so unique TCR beta sequences from about 180 million T cells were reported. High-throughput TCR immunosequencing, statistical association of individual TCRs with disease status, and machine learning were combined to predict cytomegalovirus infection status. The later analysis used no new phenotypic data to find candidate immune exposures, relying instead on TCR beta sequences and their occurrence across donors. HLA typing included class I and class II loci at four-digit resolution. Genome-wide SNP genotypes for about 55% of the roughly 670 donors were used in a later genetic analysis, which treated that subset as a discovery cohort. On average, about 240,000 unique TCR beta nucleotide sequences were sequenced per donor among several hundred genotyped donors of the cohort, with roughly 18% of those sequences being non-productive. Typing coverage differed by locus: A, B, C, DRB1 and DQB1 were typed in roughly 629-630 donors, DQA1 in 522, DPA1 in approximately 600, and DPB1 in 450 to 490. The aim of the study was to test whether cataloging public T cell receptors could identify signatures of past pathogen exposure. All discovery cohort repertoires had been generated on a single sequencing platform. Roughly five DR-DQ haplotypes were treated as single units for association and clustering because of strong linkage in the cohort. A separate validation cohort of approximately 120 different subjects was used in addition to the approximately 640-subject first cohort. In an earlier analysis of 587 of the donors, high-throughput TCR beta sequencing was used to judge whether each TCR beta V gene segment behaved as functional or pseudogenic. An early release that covered fewer than 800 HLA-typed donors contained about 300 gigabases of sequencing data and 80 million or so unique TCR sequences. Of the roughly 430 genotyped donors, roughly 85% fell in the genetic ancestry cluster associated with self-reported Caucasian donors. The study profiled the T cell repertoires of hundreds of subjects by immunosequencing and related them to cytomegalovirus serostatus. In a later analysis, previously published TCR beta repertoires from more than 500 donors were re-analyzed and high-resolution HLA genotyping was added so that TCR occurrence patterns could be studied. Donor age, sex, ethnicity and CMV serostatus were compiled together with the repertoire data.

The cohort was made up of 666 healthy bone marrow donors. At the time of sampling, all cohort members were nominally healthy, though unrecorded immune exposures were likely present. The donor tested CMV seronegative, placing the donor among the 350 to 400 seronegative members of the cohort. A peripheral blood sample was provided by each donor, and peripheral blood mononuclear cells were used for TCR beta sequencing. Genomic DNA extraction from the blood cell samples was performed with the Qiagen DNeasy Blood Extraction Kit. Study-level results and caveats: Compared with the approximately 670-donor mean, donors in an Asian-associated ancestry cluster had fewer N-insertions in productive TCRs, according to a later genetic analysis. A cluster of highly shared sequence variants was judged likely to be a technical artifact of the sequencing pipeline. In an earlier analysis of around 500 of the donors, most TCR beta V segments appeared in productive rearrangements about 90% or about 30% of the time, broadly matching IMGT annotations. A later genetic analysis associated a missense DCLRE1C variant with V-gene and J-gene trimming of TCR beta chains, and an independent cohort replicated the association. A later analysis found that most CMV-associated TCR beta chains appeared HLA-restricted, with HLA associations seemingly driven largely by CMV exposure. In a later analysis, HLA-associated TCR beta chains were found to be more clonally expanded and to have lower generation probabilities than equally common non-associated chains. Strong co-occurrence of HLA alleles, especially DR and DQ, made assigning TCR associations to individual alleles difficult. Over 15 rarely observed V segments, including chromosome 9 orphons, were excluded from the earlier analysis of several hundred of the donors because counts were too low. In a later analysis, several top co-occurrence clusters were reported to appear linked to parvovirus B19, influenza, CMV and Epstein-Barr virus. In this cohort, only TCR beta chains were sequenced, and detectable features were limited by the absence of alpha or paired-chain data. Because HLA typing was unavailable for some donors at each locus, only the typed subset was used in association tests. Most TCR sequences were seen in very few donors, while some public TCRs were found in many individuals. Because the 87-base-pair reads could not distinguish some IMGT-functional V segments, including TRBV6-2 and TRBV6-3, those segments were excluded. A later analysis associated 15,000 to 20,000 TCR beta sequences with specific HLA alleles at a false discovery rate of 0.05. In the study, approximately 160 TCR beta chains were listed as associated with cytomegalovirus. The authors suggested that the approach could potentially be extended to other disease states and immunological phenotypes. According to a later analysis, TCR association rates differed among HLA loci, with DRB1 alleles showing the most associated TCRs and HLA-C alleles showing the fewest. CMV serostatus was the only immune exposure information available for the cohort. Presence/absence analyses assumed roughly uniform sequencing depth across donors, an assumption that may not hold. A further reported finding was that TCR beta sequences accurately predicted the HLA-A and HLA-B alleles for most subjects in the first cohort. Linkage disequilibrium might explain the correlated functional status among segregating V segments, but an unknown experimental factor could not be ruled out. Cytomegalovirus status was reported to be diagnosed by the classifier with high specificity and sensitivity in both the original and validation cohorts. A few of the identified cytomegalovirus-associated TCR beta chains were confirmed in vitro to be specific for cytomegalovirus antigens.

The junction carries 12 bases between V and J, which are trimmed by 3 bases and 0 bases respectively. Via the germline V gene, CDR1 is LGHNA and CDR2 YSLEER. Measured from the cysteine to the phenylalanine, the CDR3 is 15 residues long. The retained sequence is limited to the CDR3, 45 bases, with the frame set at the first base. Regarding this clone: Its antigen is still unknown.

The library came from the immunoSEQ multiplex PCR assay. For the multiplex PCR, a mixture combining 60 forward primers for TCR Vbeta segments and 13 reverse primers for TCR Jbeta segments was used. The CDR3 region of rearranged TCR beta genes was amplified from genomic DNA by a multiplex PCR assay. Amplified TCR beta libraries were sequenced as 87-base-pair reads on the Illumina HiSeq System. Turning to the authors' computational methods: A later analysis tallied 80 million to 95 million unique TCR beta chains across the 650 to 750 repertoires, and around 9.9 million of those chains were shared by two or more donors. To remove PCR and sequencing errors, raw reads were error-corrected and collapsed into unique sequences using a nearest-neighbor algorithm that merged closely related sequences. To assign V, D and J gene segments, CDR3 sequences were aligned to IMGT reference sequences. For a sequence to be retained, at least a six-nucleotide match to both a V gene segment and a J gene segment was required. Rearrangements were classified as productive when the CDR3 lacked stop codons and remained in frame with V and J, and all other rearrangements were classified as non-productive. Following IMGT convention, CDR3 was defined as the stretch from the second conserved V-encoded cysteine up to the conserved J-encoded phenylalanine. The earlier analysis of some 580 of the donors excluded any sequence lacking an unambiguous match to a single V gene segment. In an earlier analysis of a few hundred of the donors, V segments were called functional above 56.7% productive rearrangements and were called segregating when the between-donor standard deviation exceeded 5%. A statistical classification framework was built to diagnose cytomegalovirus status from the catalog of TCR beta chain sequences. In a later analysis, TCR nucleotide sequences were compared against IMGT/GENE-DB human TR gene sequences so that V and J genes could be assigned. Using the TCRdist pipeline, a later analysis assigned CDR3 sequences along with most-parsimonious VDJ recombination scenarios. In a later analysis, each TCR beta chain was defined by its CDR3 amino acid sequence together with its V-gene family, and reads without a unique V-gene family were excluded. As a way to deal with suspected cross-contamination and a sequencing artifact, a later analysis dropped hundreds of nucleotide sequences that were highly shared and had low generation probability. A later analysis calculated a clonal expansion index for each public chain from normalized within-repertoire ranks of inferred template counts. In a later analysis, generation probabilities were computed using a VDJ recombination model fitted to out-of-frame rearrangements, and the results were checked against IGoR. A later analysis scored TCR-TCR, TCR-HLA and TCR-CMV co-occurrence with hypergeometric tests, applying a repertoire-size bias correction to TCR pairs. False discovery rates were estimated in a later analysis by permuting HLA or CMV assignments 20 times. In a later analysis, co-occurring TCRs were grouped with DBSCAN, and TCRdist sequence similarity was added when clustering was performed within HLA-allele-positive subsets. For co-occurrence clustering, repertoires with fewer than 30,000 or more than 120,000 public chains were excluded, along with five or six repertoires with anomalous nucleotide sharing. Sourced from immuneACCESS, this table was stored by TCRdb with only in-frame sequences that have V and J called. A share of the clones is absent; for the studies checked, an unresolved V gene accounts for under half, and the remainder has no known explanation. The D gene and trimming were derived from the DNA, and the V and J assignments and clone size from that table. The sample has about 79,000 clones on record. The leading ten clones occupy 4.6% of the sample.

The TCR was taken from a man aged 30 to 39 in good health and CMV-seronegative. Sequencing was performed on PBMCs. The V gene is TRBV4-3 and the J gene is TRBJ2-7; the D gene is perhaps TRBD1, on 6 matching bases. The CDR3 region has the sequence CASSQGHISSYEQYF. Read as DNA, the sequence is TGCGCCAGCAGCCAGGGACATATTAGCTCCTACGAGCAGTACTTC.